The 3 T cell receptor beta chains reported below all come from one sample, sequenced in a study of beta chain features in type 1 diabetes. The authors reverse transcribed all of the isolated RNA, so sequencing captured expressed TCRB transcripts. This table comes from immunoSEQ multiplex PCR, and its TCRdb copy is limited to in-frame clones, with some not included. This table has around 400,000 clones, roughly 12% appearing once. The sample comprised naive CD4+ T cells from blood. These receptors originate from a man aged 18-30 years in good health.

This clone was seen more than once but under ten times. The gene calls are TRBV19 and TRBJ2-1; 10 nucleotides agree with TRBD2. Per the germline V gene, CDR1 is LNHDA and CDR2 is SQIVND (reference sequence). V trimming: 6 bases; J trimming: 5 bases; junction bases outside the gene matches: 13. This CDR3 spans 17 amino acids. This CDR3 reads CASRRLAGNRFHNEQFF. The CDR3 DNA sequence: TGTGCCAGTAGGAGACTAGCGGGTAACCGGTTTCACAATGAGCAGTTCTTC.

The sample holds a few counts of this clone. This chain links TRBV6-6 with TRBJ1-1, with D perhaps TRBD1 (6 bases). The V end was cut by 4 bases, the J end by 6 bases, with 12 bases between. Germline CDR1 is MNHNY and CDR2 is SVGAGI (reference sequence). This CDR3 has 13 residues. The CDR3 loop reads CASSSEGVAEAFF. CDR3 coding DNA: TGTGCCAGCAGTTCCGAGGGGGTCGCTGAAGCTTTCTTT.

The chain combines TRBV7-3 with TRBJ2-3, with D possibly TRBD2 on 5 matching bases. The CDR3 has 13 amino acids. Germline V gene sequence: CDR1 SGHTA, CDR2 FQGTGA. The germline V and J ends were trimmed by 2 bases and 10 bases, with 13 bases remaining between them. CDR3 bases: TGTGCCAGCAGCTTAGAGGGCCGCCGTGCGCAGTATTTT. It encodes CASSLEGRRAQYF.